Listed here are 3 T cell receptor beta chains from one sample, sequenced in a study of post-analysis software for immune sequencing data. Study-wide results and limits: In patients, TRBV5-6, TRBV5-1 and TRBV20-1 belonged to five TRBV segments found more frequently than in controls.

Unique molecular identifiers were present in the TCR beta cDNA libraries. In TCRdb, the PCR reads were re-called with MiXCR into one record per CDR3 protein. The sample yields some 890,000 distinct CDR3 sequences, about 57% seen once. Their target antigens are unknown. The sequencing input was blood. All receptors derive from a girl aged 10-17 years with multiple sclerosis.

The chain uses TRBV3-1 and TRBJ2-5; D not certain. The CDR3 is 16 amino acids. Germline loops: CDR1 LGHDT, CDR2 YNNKEL (reference sequence). The V end lost 3 bases, the J end lost 5 bases, and 19 bases lay between the germline ends. The CDR3 DNA is TGTGCCAGCAGCCAGAATTCCCATACACCGACCGAGACCCAGTACTTC. It specifies CASSQNSHTPTETQYF.

In regard to this clonotype: The junction shows a germline mismatch at one end, possibly a read error. The chain combines TRBV7-9 with TRBJ1-2; D possibly corresponds to TRBD1 (6 bases). The CDR3 consists of 16 residues. Germline CDR1 is SEHNR and CDR2 is FQNEAQ (reference sequence). CDR3 in DNA: TGTGCCAGCAGCTTAGCCCTGGGGGCCTCTAACTATGGCCACACCTTC. Translation gives CASSLALGASNYGHTF.

The chain recombines TRBV5-1 with TRBJ1-2, with D tentatively TRBD1 (5 bases). Germline assignment: CDR1 SGHRS and CDR2 YFSETQ. The CDR3 length is 14 residues. The ends were cut back, 6 bases at V and 6 bases at J, with 18 bases in the middle. The CDR3 nucleotides are TGCGCCAGCACGCTGGAAGGGGCACGCGATGGCTACACCTTC. Translation gives CASTLEGARDGYTF.